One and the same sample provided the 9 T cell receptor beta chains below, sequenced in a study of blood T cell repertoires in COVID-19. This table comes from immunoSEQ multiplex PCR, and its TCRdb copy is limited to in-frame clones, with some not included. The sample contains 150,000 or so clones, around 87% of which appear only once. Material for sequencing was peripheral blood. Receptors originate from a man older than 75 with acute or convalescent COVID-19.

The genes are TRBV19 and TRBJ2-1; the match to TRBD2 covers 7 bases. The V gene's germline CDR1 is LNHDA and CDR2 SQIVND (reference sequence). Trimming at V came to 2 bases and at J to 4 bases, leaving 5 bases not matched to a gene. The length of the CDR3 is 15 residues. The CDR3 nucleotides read TGTGCCAGTAGTATAACGGGGGGATCATACAATGAGCAGTTCTTC. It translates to CASSITGGSYNEQFF.

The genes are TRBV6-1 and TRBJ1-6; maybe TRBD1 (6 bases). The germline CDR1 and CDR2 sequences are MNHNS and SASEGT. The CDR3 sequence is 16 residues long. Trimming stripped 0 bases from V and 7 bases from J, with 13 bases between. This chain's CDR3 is CASSEAPGAQNSPLHF. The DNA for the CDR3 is TGTGCCAGCAGTGAAGCCCCAGGGGCACAAAATTCACCCCTCCACTTT.

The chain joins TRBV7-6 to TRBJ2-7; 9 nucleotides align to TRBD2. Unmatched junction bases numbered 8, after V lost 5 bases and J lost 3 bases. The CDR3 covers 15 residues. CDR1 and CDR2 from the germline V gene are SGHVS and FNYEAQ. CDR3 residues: CASSLAPSGNYEQYF. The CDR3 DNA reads TGTGCCAGCAGCCTTGCCCCTAGCGGGAACTACGAGCAGTACTTC.

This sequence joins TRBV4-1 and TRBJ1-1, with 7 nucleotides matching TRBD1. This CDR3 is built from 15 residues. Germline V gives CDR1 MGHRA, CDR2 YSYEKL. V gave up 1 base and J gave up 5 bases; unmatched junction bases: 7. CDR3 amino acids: CASSQVRRGRTEAFF. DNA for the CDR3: TGCGCCAGCAGCCAAGTTAGGAGGGGGCGGACTGAAGCTTTCTTT.

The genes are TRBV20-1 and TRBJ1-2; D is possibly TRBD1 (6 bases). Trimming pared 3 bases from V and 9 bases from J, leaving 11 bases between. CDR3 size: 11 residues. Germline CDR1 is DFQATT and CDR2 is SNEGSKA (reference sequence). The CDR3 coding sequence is TGCAGTGCTAGCCTACAGGGTCGCTACACCTTC. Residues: CSASLQGRYTF.

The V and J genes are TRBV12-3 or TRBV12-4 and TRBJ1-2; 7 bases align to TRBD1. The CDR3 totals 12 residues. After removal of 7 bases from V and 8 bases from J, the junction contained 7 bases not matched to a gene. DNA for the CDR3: TGTGCCAGCACCGAGCCGGGACAGGGCTACACCTTC. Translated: CASTEPGQGYTF.

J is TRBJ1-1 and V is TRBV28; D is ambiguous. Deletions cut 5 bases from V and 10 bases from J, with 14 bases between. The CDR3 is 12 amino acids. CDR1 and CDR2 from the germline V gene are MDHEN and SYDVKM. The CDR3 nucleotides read TGTGCCAGCAGTCCGAGGGTAATAAGAGCTTTCTTT. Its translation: CASSPRVIRAFF.

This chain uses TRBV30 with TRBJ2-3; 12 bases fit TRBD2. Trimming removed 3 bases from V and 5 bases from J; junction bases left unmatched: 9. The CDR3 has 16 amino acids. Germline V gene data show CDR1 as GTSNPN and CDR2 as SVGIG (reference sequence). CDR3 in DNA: TGTGCCTGGAGCGACGGACTAGCGGGGCCTAAAGATACGCAGTATTTT. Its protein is CAWSDGLAGPKDTQYF. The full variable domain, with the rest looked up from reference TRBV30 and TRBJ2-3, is SQTIHQWPATLVQPVGSPLSLECTVEGTSNPNLYWYRQAAGRGLQLLFYSVGIGQISSEVPQNLSASRPQDRQFILSSKKLLLSDSGFYLCAWSDGLAGPKDTQYFGPGTRLTVL.

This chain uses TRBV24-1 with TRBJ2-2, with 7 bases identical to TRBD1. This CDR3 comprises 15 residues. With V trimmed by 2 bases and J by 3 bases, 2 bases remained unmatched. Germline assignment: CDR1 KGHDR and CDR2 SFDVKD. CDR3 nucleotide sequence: TGTGCCACCAGTGATTCGGACAGGTACACCGGGGAGCTGTTTTTT. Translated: CATSDSDRYTGELFF.